This T cell receptor (beta chain) emerged from a study of shared clonotypes between healthy human individuals. The naive CD8 population came from CD45RO-negative cells selected for CCR7, without terminally differentiated effector memory CD45RA+ cells. Investigators spread the genomic DNA of each subset evenly over several immunoSEQ plates. Profiled with immunoSEQ multiplex PCR; TCRdb holds only in-frame clones, not every one. The sample includes roughly 2,000,000 clones, approximately 92% of them seen just once. The source material was naive CD8+ T cells from PBMCs. The receptor comes from a young man in good health. Some clones in this sample may be carry-over from other donors' samples.

The DNA of the CDR3 is TGCGCCAGCAGACACCCAGCGAGCTCCTACGAGCAGTACTTC. This encodes CASRHPASSYEQYF. V is TRBV10-1 and J is TRBJ2-7; D is unclear. Per germline, CDR1 WNHNN and CDR2 SYGVQD (reference sequence). Trimming took 6 bases from V and 0 from J, leaving 12 bases between them. The CDR3 consists of 14 residues.